The rows below give T cell receptor beta chains drawn from one sample of a study of OX40 agonist ivuxolimab in advanced cancers. Clones were sequenced by immunoSEQ multiplex PCR, and TCRdb holds only the in-frame ones, with some missing. The sample includes under 80,000 clones, 80% to 90% seen only once; the top ten take over 2%. This specimen was CD4+ or CD8+ T cells sorted from blood, taken in a trial of the OX40 agonist ivuxolimab. These receptors came from an adult with an advanced solid tumor such as melanoma, head and neck, liver or kidney cancer. The CDR3 runs from the conserved cysteine through the conserved F or W. D genes are given only for firm matches.

CDR3aa | j_gene | d_gene | v_gene
CASSKSSGGAYNEQFF | TRBJ2-1 | TRBD2 | TRBV7-3
CASSGGLAGSTDTQYF | TRBJ2-3 | TRBD2 | TRBV2
CASRDRLDLRYEQYF | TRBJ2-7 | . | TRBV5-6
CASSISYPEGADTQYF | TRBJ2-3 | . | TRBV19
CASSNQDRVHEQYF | TRBJ2-7 | TRBD1 | TRBV28
CASSLVTAKNTGELFF | TRBJ2-2 | . | TRBV7-6
CSVHRVSGYNEQFF | TRBJ2-1 | . | TRBV29-1
CASSFRDLTGNYGYTF | TRBJ1-2 | TRBD1 | TRBV28
CASTNGLAGVGETQYF | TRBJ2-5 | TRBD2 | TRBV5-1
CATSRTNQPQHF | TRBJ1-5 | . | TRBV15
CASSRRGGGNSYEQYF | TRBJ2-7 | . | TRBV7-2
CASSPGSDSRTDTQYF | TRBJ2-3 | . | TRBV18
CASSMKRGLAGLAKNIQYF | TRBJ2-4 | TRBD2 | TRBV19
CASSWDGTGEQFF | TRBJ2-1 | . | TRBV5-1
CATRTSGMTDTQYF | TRBJ2-3 | TRBD2 | TRBV6-1
CASSPTGGYEQYF | TRBJ2-7 | TRBD1 | TRBV7-3
CAISEPSSSYEQYF | TRBJ2-7 | . | TRBV10-3
CASSITGGLNSPLHF | TRBJ1-6 | TRBD1 | TRBV10-2
CASSLVGGTIGELFF | TRBJ2-2 | . | TRBV7-2
CASSYRASGSYEQYF | TRBJ2-7 | TRBD2 | TRBV6-6
CASSPGLAGGTQYF | TRBJ2-5 | TRBD2 | TRBV11-1
CASSEAGGLNEQFF | TRBJ2-1 | . | TRBV2
CASSSQGFGTEAFF | TRBJ1-1 | TRBD1 | TRBV7-9
CASSWHRGETQYF | TRBJ2-5 | TRBD1 | TRBV11-2
CASRVKGLAGYGSGTQYF | TRBJ2-5 | TRBD2 | TRBV11-3
CASSERDRRYYEQYF | TRBJ2-7 | TRBD1 | TRBV2
CAWDRGREAGEQFF | TRBJ2-1 | TRBD1 | TRBV30